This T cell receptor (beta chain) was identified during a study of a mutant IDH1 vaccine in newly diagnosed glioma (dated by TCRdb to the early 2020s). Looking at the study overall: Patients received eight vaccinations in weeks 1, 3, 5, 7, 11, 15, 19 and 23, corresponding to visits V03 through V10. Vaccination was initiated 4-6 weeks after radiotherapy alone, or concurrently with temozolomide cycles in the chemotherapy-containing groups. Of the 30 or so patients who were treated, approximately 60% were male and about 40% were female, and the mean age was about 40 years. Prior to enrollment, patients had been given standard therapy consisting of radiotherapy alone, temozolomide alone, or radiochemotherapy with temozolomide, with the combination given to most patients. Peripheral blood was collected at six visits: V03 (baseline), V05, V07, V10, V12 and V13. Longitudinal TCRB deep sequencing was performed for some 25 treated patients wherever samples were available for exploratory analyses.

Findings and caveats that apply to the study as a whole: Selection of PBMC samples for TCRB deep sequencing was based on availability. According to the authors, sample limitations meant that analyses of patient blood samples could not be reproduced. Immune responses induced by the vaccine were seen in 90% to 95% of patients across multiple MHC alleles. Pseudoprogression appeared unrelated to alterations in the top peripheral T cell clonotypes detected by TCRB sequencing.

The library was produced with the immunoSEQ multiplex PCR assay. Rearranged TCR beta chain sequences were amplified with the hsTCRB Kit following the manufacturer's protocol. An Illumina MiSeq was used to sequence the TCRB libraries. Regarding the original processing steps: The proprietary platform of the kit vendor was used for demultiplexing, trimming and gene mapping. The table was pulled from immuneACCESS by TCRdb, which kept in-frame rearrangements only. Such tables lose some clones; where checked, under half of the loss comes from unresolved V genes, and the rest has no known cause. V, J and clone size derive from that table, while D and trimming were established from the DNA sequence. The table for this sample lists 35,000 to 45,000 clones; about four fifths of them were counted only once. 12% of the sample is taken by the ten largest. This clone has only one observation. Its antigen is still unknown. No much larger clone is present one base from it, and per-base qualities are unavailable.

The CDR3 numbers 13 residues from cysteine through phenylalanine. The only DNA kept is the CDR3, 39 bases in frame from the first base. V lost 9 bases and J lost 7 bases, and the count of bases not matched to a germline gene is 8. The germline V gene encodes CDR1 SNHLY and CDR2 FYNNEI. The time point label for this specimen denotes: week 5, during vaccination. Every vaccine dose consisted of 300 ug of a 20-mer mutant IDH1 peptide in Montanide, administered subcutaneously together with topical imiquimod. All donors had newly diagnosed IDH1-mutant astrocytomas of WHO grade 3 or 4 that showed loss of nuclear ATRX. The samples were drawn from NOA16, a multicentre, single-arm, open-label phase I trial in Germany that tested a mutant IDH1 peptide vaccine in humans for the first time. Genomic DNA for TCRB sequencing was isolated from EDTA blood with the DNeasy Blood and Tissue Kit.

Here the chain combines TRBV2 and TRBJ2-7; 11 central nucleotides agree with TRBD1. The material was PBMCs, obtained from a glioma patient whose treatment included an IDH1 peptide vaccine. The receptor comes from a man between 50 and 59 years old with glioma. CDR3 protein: CASGTGGTREQYF. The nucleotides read TGTGCCAGTGGGACAGGGGGGACGAGAGAGCAGTACTTC.